Below are 22 T cell receptor beta chains sequenced from a single sample in a study of vaccination effects on CD4 cells after COVID-19. Assay used: immunoSEQ multiplex PCR; TCRdb lists only in-frame clones, some missing. The table includes roughly 20,000 clones, about 73% detected once. What these receptors recognize is not known. After expansion with viral peptide pools in the ViraFEST assay, antigen-specific CD4+ T cells were sequenced. At the end of nine to ten days of culture, CD4+ T cells were isolated. Material: CD4+ T cells from PBMCs cultured with HCoV-229E spike peptides, obtained before COVID-19 vaccination. These receptors were obtained from a human donor who received a COVID-19 vaccine.

The chain carries TRBV9 and TRBJ2-5, with 11 bases matching TRBD2. This CDR3 contains 17 residues. The germline CDR1 and CDR2 sequences are SGDLS and YYNGEE. V was clipped by 0 bases and J by 4 bases; unmatched bases: 8. CDR3 DNA: TGTGCCAGCAGCGTAGGTAGCGGGGGGGCGAGGGTAGAGACCCAGTACTTC. This codes for CASSVGSGGARVETQYF.

J is TRBJ2-6 and V is TRBV10-2, with 11 positions matching TRBD2. The CDR3 is 17 residues long. V lost 10 bases and J lost 0; bases outside the gene matches: 8. CDR1 is WSHSY and CDR2 is SAAADI in the germline V gene. The CDR3 sequence: CAIKNSGRDSGANVLTF. The CDR3 DNA reads TGCGCCATCAAAAATAGCGGGAGGGACTCTGGGGCCAACGTCCTGACTTTC.

This chain links TRBV6-4 with TRBJ2-3; 7 bases are a match to TRBD1. Trimming took 4 bases from V and 6 from J; bases not matched to a gene: 10. The CDR3 runs 15 residues. The germline V gene has CDR1 MRHNA and CDR2 SNTAGT. The CDR3, as DNA: TGTGCCAGCAGTGCATTCCCGGGACAGAAGGATACGCAGTATTTT. This translates into CASSAFPGQKDTQYF.

This clone is judged medium-sized. The genes are TRBV2 and TRBJ1-2; 9 nucleotides match TRBD1. The germline CDR1 and CDR2 sequences are SNHLY and FYNNEI. V gave up 6 bases and J gave up 3 bases; unmatched junction bases: 5. The CDR3 has 14 amino acids. For the CDR3, the DNA is TGTGCCAGCAGGGCCGACAGGGGGTACTATGGCTACACCTTC. Amino acid sequence: CASRADRGYYGYTF.

This chain links TRBV30 with TRBJ2-2, with D possibly TRBD2 on 5 matching bases. Germline V gene lookup returns CDR1 GTSNPN and CDR2 SVGIG (reference sequence). The CDR3 is made up of 14 amino acids. With 4 bases removed from V and 1 base from J, the gap between germline ends came to 10 bases. CDR3 region: CAWNGGRNTGELFF. CDR3 DNA sequence: TGTGCCTGGAATGGAGGTCGGAACACCGGGGAGCTGTTTTTT.

J is TRBJ1-5 and V is TRBV3-1 (or the pseudogene TRBV3-2), with D maybe TRBD1 (5 bases). Germline lookup yields CDR1 LGHDT and CDR2 YNNKEL (reference sequence). The V end was cut by 5 bases, the J end by 4 bases, with 15 bases between. The length of the CDR3 is 15 residues. CDR3 sequence: CASSAGTNGNQPQHF. The CDR3 nucleotides are TGTGCCAGCAGCGCCGGGACCAACGGTAATCAGCCCCAGCATTTT.

The chain carries TRBV29-1 and TRBJ1-2, with 9 bases identical to TRBD1. The germline V gene has CDR1 SQVTM and CDR2 ANQGSEA. The J segment lost 3 bases and the V segment lost 0 bases, leaving 2 bases of the junction unmatched. This CDR3 comprises 14 residues. The CDR3 region is CSVEEGQGYYGYTF. The DNA of the CDR3 is TGCAGCGTTGAAGAGGGACAGGGATACTATGGCTACACCTTC.

The chain has TRBV29-1 and TRBJ2-7; 9 nucleotides match TRBD2. The length of the CDR3 is 18 residues. The ends lost 6 bases at V and 3 bases at J; junction bases unmatched: 21. Looked up from germline, CDR1 is SQVTM and CDR2 is ANQGSEA. CDR3 loop: CSVRTGTSYSVGGYEQYF. DNA of the CDR3: TGCAGCGTGAGGACGGGGACTAGCTACTCCGTCGGCGGCTACGAGCAGTACTTC.

The chain couples TRBV10-3 to TRBJ1-2, with 7 positions matching TRBD1. The CDR3 has 13 residues. V lost 5 bases, J lost 3 bases, and 3 bases stayed unmatched. The germline V gene has CDR1 ENHRY and CDR2 SYGVKD. In DNA form, the CDR3 reads TGTGCCATCAGTCCTACAGGGGACTATGGCTACACCTTC. It yields the protein CAISPTGDYGYTF.

This chain connects TRBV3-1 (or the pseudogene TRBV3-2) to TRBJ2-5; 7 bases map to TRBD2. The CDR3 loop spans 13 amino acids. The germline V gene encodes CDR1 LGHDT and CDR2 YNNKEL (reference sequence). Germline trimming cut 3 bases from V and 3 bases from J; bases unmatched to any gene: 1. DNA of the CDR3: TGTGCCAGCAGCCAGGGGGGGAAAGAGACCCAGTACTTC. Protein product: CASSQGGKETQYF.

The rearrangement joins TRBV20-1 to TRBJ2-3; D remains ambiguous. V was clipped by 2 bases and J by 2 bases, with 2 bases between them. The length of the CDR3 is 11 residues. Germline CDR1 DFQATT, CDR2 SNEGSKA (reference sequence). This CDR3 is CSARTTDTQYF. CDR3 nucleotides: TGCAGTGCTAGAACCACAGATACGCAGTATTTT.

This chain uses TRBV6-2 or TRBV6-3 with TRBJ1-4; D remains ambiguous. With 2 bases removed from V and 7 bases from J, the gap between germline ends came to 11 bases. Germline V lookup: CDR1 MNHEY, CDR2 SVGEGT. The CDR3 extends over 14 amino acids. Here the CDR3 DNA reads TGTGCCAGCAGTTACGCCCCAGTTGGTGAAAAACTGTTTTTT. The encoded protein is CASSYAPVGEKLFF.

This clone has just a few counts. The V gene is TRBV27, the J gene TRBJ1-2, with TRBD1 matching 7 bases. V was pared by 5 bases and J by 8 bases, with 11 bases of the junction left unmatched. This CDR3 comprises 14 residues. Germline CDR1 is MNHEY and CDR2 is SMNVEV (reference sequence). CDR3 residues: CASSRTGEVGGYTF. DNA of the CDR3: TGTGCCAGCAGTAGAACAGGGGAGGTTGGGGGCTACACCTTC.

The V and J genes are TRBV24-1 and TRBJ2-2, with 9 bases fitting TRBD1. Germline CDR1 and CDR2: KGHDR and SFDVKD. The CDR3 extends over 17 amino acids. With 7 bases clipped from V and 3 bases from J, the junction kept 11 bases outside the gene matches. CDR3 coding DNA: TGTGCCACCAGGCCGGGACAGGGTACGGGAGACACCGGGGAGCTGTTTTTT. This encodes CATRPGQGTGDTGELFF.

The chain uses TRBV4-1 and TRBJ2-1, with D perhaps TRBD2 (5 bases). With 0 bases removed from V and 4 bases from J, the gap between germline ends came to 19 bases. From germline, CDR1 is MGHRA and CDR2 YSYEKL. The CDR3 loop spans 18 amino acids. The CDR3 bases are TGCGCCAGCAGCCAAGAAGGGCCTACCCGAGGGTATTACAATGAGCAGTTCTTC. It yields the protein CASSQEGPTRGYYNEQFF.

The chain uses TRBV2 and TRBJ2-5; D remains unclear. Germline CDR1 SNHLY, CDR2 FYNNEI. The CDR3 loop spans 13 amino acids. V gave up 7 bases and J gave up 0 bases, with 9 bases separating them. CDR3: CASKRVDQETQYF. In DNA, the CDR3 is TGTGCCAGCAAAAGGGTAGACCAAGAGACCCAGTACTTC.

This clone came up a few times. This sequence joins TRBV4-1 and TRBJ2-1; D tentatively reads TRBD1 or TRBD2 (5 bases each). From germline, CDR1 is MGHRA and CDR2 YSYEKL. V was clipped by 1 base and J by 3 bases, with 19 bases between them. The CDR3 length is 18 residues. CDR3 sequence reads: CASSQASLVGEHYNEQFF. Written as DNA, the CDR3 is TGCGCCAGCAGCCAAGCCTCATTAGTAGGGGAGCACTACAATGAGCAGTTCTTC.

There are a few counts of this clone. The V gene is TRBV25-1, the J gene TRBJ1-1; 7 bases map to TRBD1. The germline V gene encodes CDR1 MGHDK and CDR2 SYGVNS. The CDR3 contains 14 residues. The V gene end was trimmed by 6 bases and the J gene end by 4 bases; junction bases not matched to a gene: 8. Here the CDR3 reads CASRAAGGATEAFF. The DNA of the CDR3 is TGTGCCAGCAGGGCAGCAGGGGGGGCCACTGAAGCTTTCTTT.

The V and J genes are TRBV5-4 and TRBJ2-7; maybe TRBD1 (5 bases). Germline-derived CDR1 and CDR2 are SGHNT and YYREEE (reference sequence). CDR3 size: 16 residues. The V end lost 0 bases, the J end lost 7 bases, and 20 bases lay between the germline ends. CDR3 DNA sequence: TGTGCCAGCAGCTTGGCTTTGGACACCCGAACCGAGGAGCAGTACTTC. Translation gives CASSLALDTRTEEQYF.

The rearrangement links TRBV5-1 to TRBJ2-5; TRBD1 matches at 8 bases. J lost 7 bases, V lost 5 bases, and 10 bases had no gene match. Germline CDR1 reads SGHRS; CDR2 reads YFSETQ. The CDR3 sequence is 14 residues long. CDR3 in DNA: TGCGCCAGCAGTCCCAGGGGGCATGCGGGGACCCAGTACTTC. It translates to CASSPRGHAGTQYF. Complete variable domain (other parts from reference TRBV5-1 and TRBJ2-5): KAGVTQTPRYLIKTRGQQVTLSCSPISGHRSVSWYQQTPGQGLQFLFEYFSETQRNKGNFPGRFSGRQFSNSRSEMNVSTLELGDSALYLCASSPRGHAGTQYFGPGTRLLVL.

This clone was seen just once. The V and J genes are TRBV2 and TRBJ1-1; D is unclear. The length of the CDR3 is 13 residues. CDR1 and CDR2 from the germline V gene are SNHLY and FYNNEI. Trimming left V 4 bases short and J 3 bases short, with 9 bases between. CDR3 coding DNA: TGTGCCAGCAGTGTCCCGAGGGACACTGAAGCTTTCTTT. Encoded protein: CASSVPRDTEAFF.

The rearrangement links TRBV2 to TRBJ2-1, with D perhaps TRBD1 (5 bases). Germline CDR1 SNHLY, CDR2 FYNNEI. Trimming pared 4 bases from V and 1 base from J, leaving 11 bases between. This CDR3 region has 15 residues. The CDR3 DNA follows: TGTGCCAGCAGTGTAGGGGAACCGTCCTACAATGAGCAGTTCTTC. This gives the protein CASSVGEPSYNEQFF. Supplemented by reference TRBV2 and TRBJ2-1, the full variable domain reads EPEVTQTPSHQVTQMGQEVILRCVPISNHLYFYWYRQILGQKVEFLVSFYNNEISEKSEIFDDQFSVERPDGSNFTLKIRSTKLEDSAMYFCASSVGEPSYNEQFFGPGTRLTVL.